Listed below are T cell receptor beta chains from one sample, sequenced in a study of lymphopenia after photon versus proton radiotherapy. Profiling relied on immunoSEQ multiplex PCR, and the TCRdb table lists in-frame clones only, not all of them. The table includes over 25,000 clones, 90% detected once. The source material was peripheral blood, sampled from a patient treated with photon-based radiotherapy. Every receptor here comes from a woman between 50 and 59 years old with cholangiocarcinoma. Each CDR3 is given with its conserved first and last residue. The D gene is left open where the match is weak. A row's size may be missing; if present it is once, few, many or a size class.

CDR3 protein,CDR3 DNA,J gene,V gene,CDR3 length,clone size,D gene
CAWGASGNTIYF,TGTGCCTGGGGGGCCTCTGGAAACACCATATATTTT,TRBJ1-3,TRBV30,12,once,NA
CASSDRGPNTEAFF,TGCGCCAGCAGCGACAGGGGGCCGAACACTGAAGCTTTCTTT,TRBJ1-1,TRBV4-1,14,NA,TRBD1
CASSGPRYRVTYEQYF,TGCGCCAGCAGTGGACCGCGGTACAGGGTCACCTACGAGCAGTACTTC,TRBJ2-7,TRBV10-1,16,NA,NA
CASSGGWGNQPQHF,TGTGCCAGCAGTGGAGGGTGGGGCAATCAGCCCCAGCATTTT,TRBJ1-5,TRBV2,14,NA,NA
CASSLEGGNTYEQYF,TGTGCCAGCAGCTTAGAAGGAGGGAATACCTACGAGCAGTACTTC,TRBJ2-7,TRBV7-2,15,NA,NA
CASSFLAGDYTGELFF,TGTGCCAGCAGCTTCCTAGCGGGGGACTACACCGGGGAGCTGTTTTTT,TRBJ2-2,TRBV5-6,16,NA,TRBD2
CASSLGVVRGETQYF,TGTGCTAGCAGCTTAGGGGTGGTTAGAGGCGAGACCCAGTACTTC,TRBJ2-5,TRBV7-7,15,few,NA
CASSLAERWEQYF,TGTGCCAGCAGCTTAGCGGAGAGGTGGGAGCAGTACTTC,TRBJ2-7,TRBV7-9,13,NA,NA
CASSQGAPRKLFF,TGTGCCAGCAGCCAGGGTGCCCCCCGGAAACTGTTTTTT,TRBJ2-2,TRBV14,13,NA,NA
CASSLGVNNQPQHF,TGTGCCAGCAGCCTCGGGGTAAACAATCAGCCCCAGCATTTT,TRBJ1-5,TRBV7-9,14,NA,NA
CASSLMTKNTEAFF,TGTGCCAGCAGCTTAATGACAAAGAACACTGAAGCTTTCTTT,TRBJ1-1,TRBV5-6,14,NA,NA
CASSLAGTSVRRTQYF,TGTGCCAGCAGCTTAGCCGGGACTAGCGTGAGGCGGACCCAGTACTTC,TRBJ2-5,TRBV7-9,16,NA,TRBD2
CAQRGLAHSNTGELFF,TGTGCCCAGAGGGGATTAGCCCATTCGAACACCGGGGAGCTGTTTTTT,TRBJ2-2,TRBV30,16,NA,NA
CASSLPGTRNTEAFF,TGCGCCAGCAGCCTACCCGGGACACGGAACACTGAAGCTTTCTTT,TRBJ1-1,TRBV4-1,15,NA,NA
CASSPQDDSPLHF,TGTGCCAGCAGCCCACAGGATGATTCACCCCTCCACTTT,TRBJ1-6,TRBV7-9,13,NA,NA
CASRTGTGSREKLFF,TGTGCCAGCAGAACCGGGACAGGGTCCAGGGAAAAACTGTTTTTT,TRBJ1-4,TRBV27,15,NA,TRBD1
CASRYVGLGNTEAFF,TGTGCCAGCAGATACGTAGGTCTGGGGAACACTGAAGCTTTCTTT,TRBJ1-1,TRBV7-2,15,few,NA
CASRDLDRPYEQYF,TGTGCCAGCAGGGATTTGGACAGGCCCTACGAGCAGTACTTC,TRBJ2-7,TRBV5-6,14,NA,TRBD1
CASSFGTSVDTQYF,TGTGCCAGCAGTTTCGGGACTAGTGTAGATACGCAGTATTTT,TRBJ2-3,TRBV6-6,14,NA,TRBD2
CASSSPGQLNTEAFF,TGTGCCAGCAGCTCACCGGGACAACTGAACACTGAAGCTTTCTTT,TRBJ1-1,TRBV5-4,15,NA,NA
CASSLLPGDGVGGYTF,TGCGCCAGCAGCCTTCTCCCGGGCGACGGCGTTGGCGGCTACACCTTC,TRBJ1-2,TRBV4-1,16,NA,NA
CASSESGLPGNTIYF,TGCGCCAGCAGTGAGTCCGGACTCCCTGGAAACACCATATATTTT,TRBJ1-3,TRBV10-1,15,NA,NA
CAWTRRNTIYF,TGTGCCTGGACCCGGCGAAACACCATATATTTT,TRBJ1-3,TRBV30,11,NA,NA
CASPRPMNTGELFF,TGTGCCAGCCCCAGGCCGATGAACACCGGGGAGCTGTTTTTT,TRBJ2-2,TRBV7-9,14,NA,NA
CASSNIHRVMSGNTIYF,TGTGCCAGCAGCAACATCCACAGGGTAATGTCTGGAAACACCATATATTTT,TRBJ1-3,TRBV9,17,NA,NA